This T cell receptor (beta chain) comes out of a study of identical twins' blood T cells. CDR3 size: 13 residues. With 1 base clipped from V and 6 bases from J, the junction kept 5 bases outside the gene matches. Germline V gene sequence: CDR1 DFQATT, CDR2 SNEGSKA (reference sequence). This clonotype was found a few times. Its antigen is still unknown. MiXCR was run by TCRdb on the 5' RACE reads, yielding one entry per CDR3 protein. This sample has hundreds of thousands of distinct CDR3 sequences; roughly 27% occur once, and the top ten carry about 6%. Study-wide results and caveats: Twin similarity might stem from environmental factors, not only genetics. Twins shared more top CDR3 clonotypes than unrelated donors did.

The V gene is TRBV20-1, the J gene TRBJ2-7, with TRBD2 matching 8 bases. Specimen: PBMCs. This sequence originates from a woman aged 18-55 years in good health. The CDR3 nucleotides read TGCAGTGCTAGAGTTAGCGGGGCTCTCGAGCAGTACTTC. Translated, it gives CSARVSGALEQYF.